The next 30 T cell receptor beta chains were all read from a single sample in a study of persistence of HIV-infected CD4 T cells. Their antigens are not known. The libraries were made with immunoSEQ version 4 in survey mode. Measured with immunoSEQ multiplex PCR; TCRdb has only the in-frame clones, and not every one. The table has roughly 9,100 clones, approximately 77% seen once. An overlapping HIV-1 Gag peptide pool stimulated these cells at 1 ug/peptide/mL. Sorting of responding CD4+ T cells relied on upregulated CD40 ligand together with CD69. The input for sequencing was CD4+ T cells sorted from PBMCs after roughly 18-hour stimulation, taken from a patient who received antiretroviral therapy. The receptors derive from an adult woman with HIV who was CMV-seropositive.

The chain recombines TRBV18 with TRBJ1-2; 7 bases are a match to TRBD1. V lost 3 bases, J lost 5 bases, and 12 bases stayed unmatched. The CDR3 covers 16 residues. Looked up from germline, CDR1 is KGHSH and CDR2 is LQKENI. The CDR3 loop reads CASSPIGRGQVYGYTF. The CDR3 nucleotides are TGTGCCAGCTCACCGATTGGGAGGGGGCAAGTGTATGGCTACACCTTC.

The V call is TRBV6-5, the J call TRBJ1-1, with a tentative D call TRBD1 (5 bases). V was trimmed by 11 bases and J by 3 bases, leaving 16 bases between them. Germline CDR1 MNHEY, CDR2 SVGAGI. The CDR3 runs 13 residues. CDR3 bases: TGTGCCTGCCCAGGGAGTAAGGACACTGAAGCTTTCTTT. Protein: CACPGSKDTEAFF.

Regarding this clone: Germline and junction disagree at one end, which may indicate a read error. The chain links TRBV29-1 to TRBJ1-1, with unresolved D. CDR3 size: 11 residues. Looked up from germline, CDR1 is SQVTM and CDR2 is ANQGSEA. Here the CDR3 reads CSVPQNSEAFF. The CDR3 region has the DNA TGCAGCGTTCCCCAAAACAGTGAAGCTTTCTTT.

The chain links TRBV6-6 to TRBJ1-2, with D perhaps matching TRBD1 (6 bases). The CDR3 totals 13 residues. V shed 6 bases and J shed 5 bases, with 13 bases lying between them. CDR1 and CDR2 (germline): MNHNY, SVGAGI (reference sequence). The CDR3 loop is CASRLGGAYGYTF. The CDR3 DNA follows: TGTGCCAGCAGACTCGGGGGGGCGTATGGCTACACCTTC.

The CDR3 DNA reads TGTGCCAGCAGGCCTTACACAGGGGGAGTAGCTGAAGCTTTCTTT. Translation: CASRPYTGGVAEAFF. The J gene is TRBJ1-1, the V gene TRBV9, with 8 positions matching TRBD1. J was trimmed by 6 bases and V by 5 bases; bases with no gene match: 12. CDR3 length equals 15 residues. From germline, CDR1 is SGDLS and CDR2 YYNGEE.

CDR3 bases: TGTGCCAGCTCACCGGACAGGGCTCGCGAGCAGTACTTC. Translated, it gives CASSPDRAREQYF. The chain carries TRBV18 and TRBJ2-7; 8 positions match TRBD1. Germline CDR1 and CDR2: KGHSH and LQKENI. CDR3 size: 13 residues. J lost 6 bases, V lost 3 bases, and 4 bases had no gene match.

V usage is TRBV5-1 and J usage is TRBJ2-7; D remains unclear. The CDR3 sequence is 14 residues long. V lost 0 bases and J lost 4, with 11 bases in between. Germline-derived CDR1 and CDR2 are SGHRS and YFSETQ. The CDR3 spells CASSLALIGYEQYF. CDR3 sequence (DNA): TGCGCCAGCAGCTTGGCTTTGATTGGGTACGAGCAGTACTTC. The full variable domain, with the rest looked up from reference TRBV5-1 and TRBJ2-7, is KAGVTQTPRYLIKTRGQQVTLSCSPISGHRSVSWYQQTPGQGLQFLFEYFSETQRNKGNFPGRFSGRQFSNSRSEMNVSTLELGDSALYLCASSLALIGYEQYFGPGTRLTVT.

For the CDR3, the DNA is TGTGCCAGCAGTTCGGGCCTTCGTCAAGCTTTCTTT. Its translation: CASSSGLRQAFF. The chain recombines TRBV6-5 with TRBJ1-1, with unresolved D. V was cut by 4 bases and J by 9 bases, with 12 bases left in between. Germline loops: CDR1 MNHEY, CDR2 SVGAGI. This CDR3 comprises 12 residues.

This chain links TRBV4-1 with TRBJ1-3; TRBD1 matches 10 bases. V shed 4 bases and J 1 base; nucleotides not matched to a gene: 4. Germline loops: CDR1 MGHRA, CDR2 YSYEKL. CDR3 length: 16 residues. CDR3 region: CASSPWGQGSGNTIYF. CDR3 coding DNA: TGCGCCAGCAGCCCGTGGGGACAGGGGTCTGGAAACACCATATATTTT.

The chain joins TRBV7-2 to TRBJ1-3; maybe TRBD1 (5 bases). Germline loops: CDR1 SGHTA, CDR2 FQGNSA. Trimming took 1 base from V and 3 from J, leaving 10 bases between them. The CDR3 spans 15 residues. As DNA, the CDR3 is TGTGCCAGCAGCTTAGATGGGGGAGGTGGAAACACCATATATTTT. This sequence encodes CASSLDGGGGNTIYF.

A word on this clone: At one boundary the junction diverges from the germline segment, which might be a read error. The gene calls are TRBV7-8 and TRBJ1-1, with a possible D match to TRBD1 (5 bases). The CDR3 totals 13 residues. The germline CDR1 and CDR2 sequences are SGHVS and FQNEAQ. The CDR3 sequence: CASSIAKGVEAFF. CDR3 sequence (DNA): TGTGCCAGCAGCATAGCAAAAGGGGTTGAAGCTTTCTTT.

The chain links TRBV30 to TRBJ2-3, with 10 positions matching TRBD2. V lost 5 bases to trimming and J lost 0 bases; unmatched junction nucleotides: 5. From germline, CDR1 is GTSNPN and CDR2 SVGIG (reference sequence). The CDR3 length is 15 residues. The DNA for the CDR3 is TGTGCCTGGGCCGAACTAGCGGGGAGCACAGATACGCAGTATTTT. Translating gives CAWAELAGSTDTQYF.

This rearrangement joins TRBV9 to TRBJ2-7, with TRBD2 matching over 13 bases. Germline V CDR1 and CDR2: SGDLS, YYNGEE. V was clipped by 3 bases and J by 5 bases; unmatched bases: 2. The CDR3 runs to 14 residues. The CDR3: CASSAGTSGNEQYF. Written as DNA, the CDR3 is TGTGCCAGCAGCGCCGGGACTAGCGGGAACGAGCAGTACTTC.

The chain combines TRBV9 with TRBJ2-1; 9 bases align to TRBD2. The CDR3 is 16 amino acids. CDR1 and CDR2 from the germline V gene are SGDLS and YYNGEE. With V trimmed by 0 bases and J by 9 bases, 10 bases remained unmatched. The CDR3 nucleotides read TGTGCCAGCAGCGTAGCTGGGCGGGGGGGATTGGGTGAGCAGTTCTTC. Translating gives CASSVAGRGGLGEQFF.

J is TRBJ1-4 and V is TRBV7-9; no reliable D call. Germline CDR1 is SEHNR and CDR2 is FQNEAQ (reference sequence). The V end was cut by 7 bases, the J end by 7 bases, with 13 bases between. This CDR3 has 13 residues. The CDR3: CASIPGAGEKLFF. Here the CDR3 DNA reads TGTGCCAGCATCCCGGGCGCCGGTGAAAAACTGTTTTTT.

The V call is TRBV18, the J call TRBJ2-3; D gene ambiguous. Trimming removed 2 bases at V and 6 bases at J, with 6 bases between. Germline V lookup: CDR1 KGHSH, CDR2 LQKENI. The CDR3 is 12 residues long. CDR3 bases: TGTGCCAGCTCACCAGTGAGCGATACGCAGTATTTT. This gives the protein CASSPVSDTQYF.

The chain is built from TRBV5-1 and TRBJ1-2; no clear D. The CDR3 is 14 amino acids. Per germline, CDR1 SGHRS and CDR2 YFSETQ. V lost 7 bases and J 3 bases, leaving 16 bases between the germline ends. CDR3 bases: TGCGCCAGCTACACGGGGAGCACTGACTATGGCTACACCTTC. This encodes CASYTGSTDYGYTF.

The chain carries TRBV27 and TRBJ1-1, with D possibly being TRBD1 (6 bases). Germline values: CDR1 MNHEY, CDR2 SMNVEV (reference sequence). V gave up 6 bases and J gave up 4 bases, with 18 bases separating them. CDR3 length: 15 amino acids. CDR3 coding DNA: TGTGCCAGCAGAAGCGCGCTCAGGGGAAGCACTGAAGCTTTCTTT. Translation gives CASRSALRGSTEAFF.

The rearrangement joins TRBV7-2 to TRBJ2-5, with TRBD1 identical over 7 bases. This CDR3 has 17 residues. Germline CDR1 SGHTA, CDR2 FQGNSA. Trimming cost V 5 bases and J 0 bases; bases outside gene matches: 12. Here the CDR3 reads CASSLLPQGTYQETQYF. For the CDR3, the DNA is TGTGCCAGCAGCCTATTACCACAGGGGACCTACCAAGAGACCCAGTACTTC.

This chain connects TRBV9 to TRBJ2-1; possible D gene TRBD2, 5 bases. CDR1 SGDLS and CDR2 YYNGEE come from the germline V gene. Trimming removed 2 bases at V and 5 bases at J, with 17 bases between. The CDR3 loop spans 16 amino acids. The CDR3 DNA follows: TGTGCCAGCAGCGTTGGAGGCCGAATAGGGAACAATGAGCAGTTCTTC. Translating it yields CASSVGGRIGNNEQFF.

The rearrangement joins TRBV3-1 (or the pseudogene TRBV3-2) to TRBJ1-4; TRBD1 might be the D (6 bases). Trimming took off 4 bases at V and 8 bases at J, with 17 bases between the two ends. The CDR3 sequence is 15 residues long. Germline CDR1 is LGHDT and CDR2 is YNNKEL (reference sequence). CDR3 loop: CASSPRDKGEEKLFF. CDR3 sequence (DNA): TGTGCCAGCAGCCCCCGGGACAAGGGGGAAGAAAAACTGTTTTTT.

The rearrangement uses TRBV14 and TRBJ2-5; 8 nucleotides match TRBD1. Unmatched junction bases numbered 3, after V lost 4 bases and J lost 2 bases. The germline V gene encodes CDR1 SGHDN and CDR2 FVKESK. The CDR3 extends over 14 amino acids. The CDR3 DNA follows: TGTGCCAGCAGCCCCCGACAGGGGCAAGAGACCCAGTACTTC. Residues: CASSPRQGQETQYF.

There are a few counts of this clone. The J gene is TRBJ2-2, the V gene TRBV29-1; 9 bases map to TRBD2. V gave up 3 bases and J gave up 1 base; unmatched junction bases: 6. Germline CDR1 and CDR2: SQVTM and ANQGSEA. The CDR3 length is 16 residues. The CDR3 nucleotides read TGCAGCGTTGATAATCCTAGCGGGGTGAACACCGGGGAGCTGTTTTTT. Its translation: CSVDNPSGVNTGELFF.

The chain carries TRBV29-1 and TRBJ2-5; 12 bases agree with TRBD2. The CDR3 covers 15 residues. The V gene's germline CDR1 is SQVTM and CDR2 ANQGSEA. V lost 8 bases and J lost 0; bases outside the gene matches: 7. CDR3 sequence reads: CSTAGLAGNQETQYF. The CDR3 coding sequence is TGCAGCACTGCAGGACTAGCGGGGAACCAAGAGACCCAGTACTTC. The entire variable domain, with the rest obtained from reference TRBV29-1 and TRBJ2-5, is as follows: SAVISQKPSRDICQRGTSLTIQCQVDSQVTMMFWYRQQPGQSLTLIATANQGSEATYESGFVIDKFPISRPNLTFSTLTVSNMSPEDSSIYLCSTAGLAGNQETQYFGPGTRLLVL.

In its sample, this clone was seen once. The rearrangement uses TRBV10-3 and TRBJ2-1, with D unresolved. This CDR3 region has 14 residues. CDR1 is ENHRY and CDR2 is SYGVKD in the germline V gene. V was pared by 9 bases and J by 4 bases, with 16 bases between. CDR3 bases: TGTGCCATACAAGCGCGACCCAGATACAATGAGCAGTTCTTC. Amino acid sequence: CAIQARPRYNEQFF.

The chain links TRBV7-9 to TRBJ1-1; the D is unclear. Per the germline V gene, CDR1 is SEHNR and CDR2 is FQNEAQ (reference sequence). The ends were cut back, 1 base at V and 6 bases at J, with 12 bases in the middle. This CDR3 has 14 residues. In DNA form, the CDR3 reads TGTGCCAGCAGCTTAGGCCTGGTACCCCCTGAAGCTTTCTTT. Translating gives CASSLGLVPPEAFF.

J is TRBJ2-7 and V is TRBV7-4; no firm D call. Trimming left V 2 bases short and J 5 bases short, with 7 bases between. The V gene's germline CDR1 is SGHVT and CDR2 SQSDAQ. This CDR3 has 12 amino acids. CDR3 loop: CASSLYHHEQYF. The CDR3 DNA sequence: TGTGCCAGCAGCTTATATCACCACGAGCAGTACTTC.

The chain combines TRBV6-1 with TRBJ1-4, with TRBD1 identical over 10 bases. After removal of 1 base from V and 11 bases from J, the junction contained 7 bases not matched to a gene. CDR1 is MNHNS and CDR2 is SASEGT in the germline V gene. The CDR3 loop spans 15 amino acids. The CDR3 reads CASSEEGQGIRKLFF. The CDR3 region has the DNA TGTGCCAGCAGTGAAGAGGGACAGGGGATCCGGAAACTGTTTTTT.

The CDR3 DNA reads as TGTGCCAGCACCATCATGAGTGGAAACACCATATATTTT. The encoded protein is CASTIMSGNTIYF. This chain joins TRBV12-3 or TRBV12-4 and TRBJ1-3; D is uncertain. The ends were cut back, 7 bases at V and 3 bases at J, with 10 bases in the middle. The CDR3 is 13 residues long.

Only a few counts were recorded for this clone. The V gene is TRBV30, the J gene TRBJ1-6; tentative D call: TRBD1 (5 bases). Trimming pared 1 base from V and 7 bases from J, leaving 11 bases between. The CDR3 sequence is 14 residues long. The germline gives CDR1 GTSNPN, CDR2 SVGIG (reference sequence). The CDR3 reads CAWSDFGANSPLHF. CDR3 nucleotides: TGTGCCTGGAGTGATTTCGGGGCCAATTCACCCCTCCACTTT.